These T cell receptor beta chains were read from a single sample in a study of blood T cell repertoires in COVID-19. Here immunoSEQ multiplex PCR was the method, and the copy in TCRdb shows in-frame clones only, minus some. This table has about 160,000 clones, under 90% appearing once. The specimen sequenced was PBMCs or T cells enriched from blood (not recorded which). These receptors originate from a woman aged 55-70 years who had recovered from COVID-19. The CDR3 runs from the conserved cysteine through the conserved F or W. D genes are given only for firm matches. Only some rows state a clone size, as once, few, many or a class for expanded clones.

size	V	D	J	DNA	CDR3
many	TRBV5-1	-	TRBJ2-2	TGCGCCAGCAGTCGGCAGGGGACCACCGGGGAGCTGTTTTTT	CASSRQGTTGELFF
-	TRBV12-3/TRBV12-4	-	TRBJ1-2	TGTGCCAGCAGTACCAAACACAGGGATGGCTACACCTTC	CASSTKHRDGYTF
-	TRBV29-1	-	TRBJ1-2	TGCAGCGTTGAGAGGCAGAACTATGGCTACACCTTC	CSVERQNYGYTF
-	TRBV6-5	-	TRBJ2-1	TGTGCCAGCAGTAGGGCGGGAAGCTCCTACAATGAGCAGTTCTTC	CASSRAGSSYNEQFF
once	TRBV15	TRBD1	TRBJ2-3	TGTGCCACCAGCAGAGGTAGTGGGACAGCCCTCGGAGATACGCAGTATTTT	CATSRGSGTALGDTQYF
-	TRBV10-1	TRBD1	TRBJ1-2	TGCGCCAGCAGTGGAGACAGGGACTATGGCTACACCTTC	CASSGDRDYGYTF
-	TRBV5-5	-	TRBJ1-5	TGTGCCAGCAGCTTCGGTGGAGTTAATAATCAGCCCCAGCATTTT	CASSFGGVNNQPQHF
-	TRBV27	-	TRBJ2-3	TGTGCCAGCAGGCCCGCGGGGAGTGGAGATACGCAGTATTTT	CASRPAGSGDTQYF
-	TRBV2	-	TRBJ2-1	TGTGCCAGCAGTGAACGAGGATACAATGAGCAGTTCTTC	CASSERGYNEQFF
-	TRBV9	-	TRBJ2-5	TGTGCCAGCAGCGTAGGTGCGGAAGAGACCCAGTACTTC	CASSVGAEETQYF
-	TRBV9	TRBD1	TRBJ1-4	TGTGCCAGCAGCGAACAGGGGGCAACTAATGAAAAACTGTTTTTT	CASSEQGATNEKLFF
-	TRBV27	-	TRBJ2-7	TGTGCCAGCAGTTCCACAGTGTCCTACGAGCAGTACTTC	CASSSTVSYEQYF
-	TRBV2	-	TRBJ1-2	TGTGCCAGCAGTGAAGGGAAGGGGCTTAACTATGGCTACACCTTC	CASSEGKGLNYGYTF
few	TRBV5-1	-	TRBJ1-4	TGCGCCAGCAGGGGGCGCAATGAAAAACTGTTTTTT	CASRGRNEKLFF
-	TRBV24-1	-	TRBJ2-1	TGTGCCACCAGTGCCGCCGGGTTCTCCTACAATGAGCAGTTCTTC	CATSAAGFSYNEQFF
-	TRBV29-1	TRBD1	TRBJ2-7	TGCAGCGTTGAAGTGGGACAGGATCTTTCCTACGAGCAGTACTTC	CSVEVGQDLSYEQYF
-	TRBV2	-	TRBJ1-3	TGTGCCAGCAGTGTCTCAATCGGGGGGTACTCTGGAAACACCATATATTTT	CASSVSIGGYSGNTIYF
once	TRBV3-1/TRBV3-2	TRBD1	TRBJ1-5	TGTGCCAGCAGCCAGGGACAGGGGGGGAATCAGCCCCAGCATTTT	CASSQGQGGNQPQHF
-	TRBV2	-	TRBJ2-1	TGTGCCAGCAGTGAAGCGCTTCTTTGGAGTGAGCAGTTCTTC	CASSEALLWSEQFF
-	TRBV14	-	TRBJ2-6	TGTGCCAGCAGCCCCCGGGAGGCCAACGTCCTGACTTTC	CASSPREANVLTF
few	TRBV6-5	-	TRBJ1-5	TGTGCCAGCAGTCGCGGAATTTCGGGTCAGCCCCAGCATTTT	CASSRGISGQPQHF
-	TRBV18	TRBD1	TRBJ1-3	TGTGCCAGCTCACCCGGGACAGGGAGAGGAAACACCATATATTTT	CASSPGTGRGNTIYF
-	TRBV5-1	-	TRBJ1-5	TGCGCCAGCAGCTTGGCTGGAGGTCAGCCCCAGCATTTT	CASSLAGGQPQHF
-	TRBV6-5	-	TRBJ1-3	TGTGCCAGCGCACCTACAGGGCCGGGAAACACCATATATTTT	CASAPTGPGNTIYF
-	TRBV19	TRBD1	TRBJ1-1	TGTGCCAGCAGGACAGGGGTGAACACTGAAGCTTTCTTT	CASRTGVNTEAFF
-	TRBV28	-	TRBJ2-7	TGTGCCAGCAGTTTAGCCCTAAGTTTCCACGAGCAGTACTTC	CASSLALSFHEQYF
-	TRBV9	TRBD1	TRBJ1-6	TGTGCCAGCAGCGGGGGGACAGGGGGTAATTCACCCCTCCACTTT	CASSGGTGGNSPLHF
-	TRBV18	TRBD2	TRBJ2-1	TGTGCCAGCTCACCACCAACCGGAGCGGGGGGGCACAATGAGCAGTTCTTC	CASSPPTGAGGHNEQFF
many	TRBV4-2	TRBD2	TRBJ2-7	TGTGCCAGCAGCCAACCACTAGCGGGGGGGTATGAGCAGTACTTC	CASSQPLAGGYEQYF
-	TRBV5-1	-	TRBJ2-7	TGCGCCAGCAGCGCGGACATCACCTCCTACGAGCAGTACTTC	CASSADITSYEQYF
-	TRBV6-2/TRBV6-3	-	TRBJ1-1	TGTGCCAGCAGTTCATGGGGGCGGATGAACACTGAAGCTTTCTTT	CASSSWGRMNTEAFF
-	TRBV7-3	-	TRBJ2-3	TGTGCCAGCAGTAAGGGGCATAGCACAGATACGCAGTATTTT	CASSKGHSTDTQYF
-	TRBV24-1	TRBD1	TRBJ2-3	TGTGCCACCAGTGGACAGGGGGTGGGGACAGATACGCAGTATTTT	CATSGQGVGTDTQYF
once	TRBV10-3	-	TRBJ2-5	TGTGCCATCAAACCGGGGAAAGAGACCCAGTACTTC	CAIKPGKETQYF
-	TRBV30	TRBD1	TRBJ1-6	TGTGCCTGGAGTGGGCTCCGGGACAGGGGGTCTCCACCCCTCCACTTT	CAWSGLRDRGSPPLHF
-	TRBV29-1	TRBD2	TRBJ2-5	TGCAGCGCAGAGGGGACTAGCGGGGGTAAGGAGACCCAGTACTTC	CSAEGTSGGKETQYF
-	TRBV5-8	-	TRBJ2-1	TGTGCCAGCAGGGGACTTAGTTGGGCGGATGAGCAGTTCTTC	CASRGLSWADEQFF
-	TRBV9	TRBD1	TRBJ1-1	TGTGCCAGCAGCGGACGACAGGGTAGTGAAGCTTTCTTT	CASSGRQGSEAFF
-	TRBV2	TRBD1	TRBJ1-4	TGTGCCAGCAGTGAAGAACAGGGGGTATATGAAAAACTGTTTTTT	CASSEEQGVYEKLFF
-	TRBV13	TRBD2	TRBJ2-3	TGTGCCAGCAGCTTTTTCGGACTAGCGGGGGGGCCGACAGATACGCAGTATTTT	CASSFFGLAGGPTDTQYF
-	TRBV4-1	-	TRBJ1-2	TGCGCCAGCAGCCCAACAGGACGATATGGCTACACCTTC	CASSPTGRYGYTF
-	TRBV6-5	TRBD1	TRBJ1-2	TGTGCCAGCAGAGATACAGGGGGGAAAGTCTATGGCTACACCTTC	CASRDTGGKVYGYTF
-	TRBV3-1/TRBV3-2	-	TRBJ2-3	TGTGCCAGCAGCCAATGGGTAGCGGCTAGCACAGATACGCAGTATTTT	CASSQWVAASTDTQYF
-	TRBV2	-	TRBJ2-3	TGTGCCAGCAGGGCAGGGGAGACAGATACGCAGTATTTT	CASRAGETDTQYF
-	TRBV27	-	TRBJ2-5	TGTGCCAGCCTACCTGCTGGGGGAGGCGAGACCCAGTACTTC	CASLPAGGGETQYF